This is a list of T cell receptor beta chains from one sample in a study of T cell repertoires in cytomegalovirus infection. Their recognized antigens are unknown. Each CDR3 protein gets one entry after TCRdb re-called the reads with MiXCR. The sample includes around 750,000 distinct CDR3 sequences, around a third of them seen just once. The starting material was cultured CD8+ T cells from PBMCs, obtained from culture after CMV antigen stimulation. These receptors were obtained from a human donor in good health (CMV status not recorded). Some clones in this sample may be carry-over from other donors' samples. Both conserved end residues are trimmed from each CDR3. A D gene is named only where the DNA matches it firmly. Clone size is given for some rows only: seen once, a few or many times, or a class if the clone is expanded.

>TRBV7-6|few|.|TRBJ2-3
ASNPEPGLQSSTDTQY
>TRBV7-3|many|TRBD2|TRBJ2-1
ASSSSGGRYNEQF
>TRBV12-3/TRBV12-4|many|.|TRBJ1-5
ASSLSGYGNQPQH
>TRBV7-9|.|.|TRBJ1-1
ASSFPRDANTEAF
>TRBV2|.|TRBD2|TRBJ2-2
ASSLRTSGVVTGELF
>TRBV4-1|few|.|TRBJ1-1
ASSPRGGTDTEAF
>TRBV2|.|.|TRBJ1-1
AGRAMNTEAF
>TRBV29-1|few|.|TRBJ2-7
SVGGDEQY
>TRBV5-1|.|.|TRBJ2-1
ASSLYWQHNEQF
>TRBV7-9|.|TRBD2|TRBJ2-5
ASSLKGLGVETQY
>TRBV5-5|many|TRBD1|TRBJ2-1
ASSLVRGQSYNEQF
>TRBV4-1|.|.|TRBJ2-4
ASSQDGHQVAKNIQY
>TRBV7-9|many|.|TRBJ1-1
ASTDIMNTEAF